The clone carrying this TCR beta chain was seen a few times. The antigen is unknown. The sample belongs to a study of T cells in Graves' hyperthyroidism and ophthalmopathy. Study findings and constraints: The blood repertoire included most of the expanded thyroid clonotypes above 0.001. Model predictions of ophthalmopathy came a median approximately 6 months before onset.

Amplification of TCR beta CDR3 regions was performed using RNA transcripts as template. HTBI primers were employed in a first-round RT-PCR of the TCR CDR3. TCRdb re-called the multiplex PCR reads with MiXCR, one entry per CDR3 protein. The profile covers 500,000 to 750,000 distinct CDR3 sequences, with 15% to 17% appearing a single time and approximately 7.4% taken by the ten largest. CDR3 length equals 16 residues. Looked up from germline, CDR1 is SGHVS and CDR2 is FQNEAQ. Trimming stripped 1 base from V and 5 bases from J, with 17 bases between. The chain is built from TRBV7-8 and TRBJ1-2; D gene ambiguous. The TCR was taken from a young woman with Graves' hyperthyroidism. What was sequenced was blood. As DNA, the CDR3 is TGTGCCAGCAGCTTAGGGGTTACAGCTCAACCTTATGGCTACACCTTC. Translating it yields CASSLGVTAQPYGYTF. Based on the CDR3 plus reference TRBV7-8 and TRBJ1-2, the full variable domain is GAGVSQSPRYKVAKRGQDVALRCDPISGHVSLFWYQQALGQGPEFLTYFQNEAQLDKSGLPSDRFFAERPEGSVSTLKIQRTQQEDSAVYLCASSLGVTAQPYGYTFGSGTRLTVV.